Reported below is one T cell receptor (beta chain). Its antigen is currently unknown. The donors were all Caucasian adults (living in Nashville, Tennessee). The study ran the assay at deep level. Assay: immunoSEQ multiplex PCR; the TCRdb copy retains only in-frame clones and omits some. The sample holds around 530,000 clones; about 80% are singletons and the top ten take around 11%. This CDR3 region has 12 residues. The germline CDR1 and CDR2 sequences are WNHNN and SYGVQD (reference sequence). With 6 bases removed from V and 1 base from J, the gap between germline ends came to 3 bases. The sample originates from a study of shared clonotypes between healthy human individuals. Findings of the study overall: Limited genetic and exposure-history diversity came from having few donors.

The chain uses TRBV10-1 and TRBJ2-2; D not resolved. The sequence was obtained from a woman aged 40 to 55 in good health. Some clones in this sample may be carry-over from other donors' samples. The specimen sequenced was PBMCs. As DNA, the CDR3 is TGCGCCAGCAGCGAGAACACCGGGGAGCTGTTTTTT. This encodes CASSENTGELFF.